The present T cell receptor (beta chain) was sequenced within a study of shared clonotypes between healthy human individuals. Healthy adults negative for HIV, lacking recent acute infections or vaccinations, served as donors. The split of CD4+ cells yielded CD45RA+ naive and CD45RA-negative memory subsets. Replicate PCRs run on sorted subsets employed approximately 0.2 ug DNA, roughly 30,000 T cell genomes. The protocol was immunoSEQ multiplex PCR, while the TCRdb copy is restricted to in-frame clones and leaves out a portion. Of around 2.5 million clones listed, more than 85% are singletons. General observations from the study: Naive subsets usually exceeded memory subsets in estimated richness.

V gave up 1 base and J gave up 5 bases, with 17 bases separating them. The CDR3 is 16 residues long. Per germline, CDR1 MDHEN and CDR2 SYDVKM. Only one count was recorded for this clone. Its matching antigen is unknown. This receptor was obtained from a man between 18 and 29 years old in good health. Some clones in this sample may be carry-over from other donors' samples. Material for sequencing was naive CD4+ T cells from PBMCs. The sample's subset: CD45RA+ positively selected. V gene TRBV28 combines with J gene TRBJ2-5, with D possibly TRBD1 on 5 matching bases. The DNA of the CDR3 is TGTGCCAGCAGTTTATCCCCAGGGAATGTTTGGGAGACCCAGTACTTC. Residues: CASSLSPGNVWETQYF. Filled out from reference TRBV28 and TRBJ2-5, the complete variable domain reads DVKVTQSSRYLVKRTGEKVFLECVQDMDHENMFWYRQDPGLGLRLIYFSYDVKMKEKGDIPEGYSVSREKKERFSLILESASTNQTSMYLCASSLSPGNVWETQYFGPGTRLLVL.